This TCR beta chain comes out of a study of cytotoxic CD8 clonotypes in ibrutinib-treated CLL. Across the study: After a median around 12 months on treatment (6 to 36), response samples were drawn. Notes on the study in general: Clonality increased with ibrutinib response but returned toward baseline at progression. Contraction or stability on treatment was seen for public clonotypes, which were uncommon.

The J segment lost 4 bases and the V segment lost 0 bases, leaving 5 bases of the junction unmatched. Germline V gives CDR1 MRHNA, CDR2 SNTAGT. This CDR3 region has 16 residues. Worth noting for this clone: What it binds is not known.

Generated by immunoSEQ multiplex PCR, the TCRdb table keeps only in-frame clones and is missing some. The sample records roughly 220,000 clones, approximately 75% being singletons. This clonotype was sampled from a human donor with chronic lymphocytic leukemia. The V call is TRBV6-4, the J call TRBJ2-1; 8 bases are shared with TRBD2. The sample in question was PBMCs, obtained after 12 months of ibrutinib treatment. This CDR3 is CASSDSSLAGYNEQFF. The DNA of the CDR3 is TGTGCCAGCAGTGACTCGAGCCTAGCGGGTTACAATGAGCAGTTCTTC.